The 8 T cell receptor beta chains below were found in one sample sequenced in a study of a mutant IDH1 vaccine in newly diagnosed glioma. Using immunoSEQ multiplex PCR, the repertoire was profiled, and TCRdb retains in-frame clones only, with some absent. The data show around 61,000 clones, roughly 76% seen once. Antigen specificity for these receptors is unknown. Time point described: week 47, end of study. What each vaccine dose contained was 300 ug of mutant IDH1 20-mer peptide, accompanied by topical imiquimod. The starting material was PBMCs, obtained from a glioma patient whose treatment included an IDH1 peptide vaccine. The receptor source for this set is a man between 45 and 60 years old with glioma.

This clone has a handful of counts. V gene TRBV7-2 combines with J gene TRBJ2-5, with TRBD2 matching over 13 bases. Germline V lookup: CDR1 SGHTA, CDR2 FQGNSA. The CDR3 covers 15 residues. With V trimmed by 3 bases and J by 4 bases, 2 bases remained unmatched. The CDR3 spells CASSFRTSGGETQYF. The CDR3 coding sequence is TGTGCCAGCAGCTTCCGGACTAGCGGGGGAGAGACCCAGTACTTC.

The rearrangement joins TRBV14 to TRBJ2-1, with D possibly matching TRBD2 (5 bases). Per the germline V gene, CDR1 is SGHDN and CDR2 is FVKESK. CDR3 length: 12 residues. The ends were cut back, 4 bases at V and 10 bases at J, with 11 bases in the middle. The CDR3 sequence: CASSPLGSEQFF. The DNA of the CDR3 is TGTGCCAGCAGCCCCCTGGGGAGCGAGCAGTTCTTC.

The V call is TRBV9, the J call TRBJ2-5, with 16 bases identical to TRBD2. The CDR3 contains 17 residues. V lost 0 bases, J lost 2 bases, and 1 base stayed unmatched. Germline V CDR1 and CDR2: SGDLS, YYNGEE. The CDR3 is CASSVGGLAGGQETQYF. The CDR3 nucleotides are TGTGCCAGCAGCGTAGGGGGACTAGCGGGGGGGCAAGAGACCCAGTACTTC.

The sample holds one count of this clone. This chain connects TRBV30 to TRBJ1-2, with D maybe TRBD1 (6 bases). The CDR3 runs to 14 residues. Germline CDR1 is GTSNPN and CDR2 is SVGIG (reference sequence). V lost 4 bases and J lost 5, with 17 bases in between. The CDR3 nucleotides read TGTGCCTGGACACCTCGGGGCAGGGGTTATGGCTACACCTTC. It specifies CAWTPRGRGYGYTF.

This chain connects TRBV7-9 to TRBJ1-6; possible D gene TRBD1, 5 bases. This CDR3 is 16 amino acids long. From germline, CDR1 is SEHNR and CDR2 FQNEAQ (reference sequence). Trimming stripped 1 base from V and 10 bases from J, with 17 bases between. CDR3 loop: CASSLGGVRGGSPLHF. CDR3 bases: TGTGCCAGCAGCTTAGGCGGTGTTAGGGGCGGGTCACCCCTCCACTTT.

CDR3 in amino acids: CASSVEPGQPQHF. CDR3 sequence (DNA): TGTGCCAGCAGCGTAGAGCCGGGGCAGCCCCAGCATTTT. This chain links TRBV9 with TRBJ1-5; D gene ambiguous. The CDR3 has 13 amino acids. CDR1 SGDLS and CDR2 YYNGEE come from the germline V gene. The ends were cut back, 0 bases at V and 7 bases at J, with 8 bases in the middle.

The V and J genes are TRBV7-2 and TRBJ2-7; possible D gene TRBD2, 5 bases. Trimming pared 5 bases from V and 2 bases from J, leaving 16 bases between. This CDR3 has 15 residues. The V gene's germline CDR1 is SGHTA and CDR2 FQGNSA. This CDR3 is CASSERGDRTYEQYF. In DNA form, the CDR3 reads TGTGCCAGCAGCGAACGGGGTGATAGGACCTACGAGCAGTACTTC.

This clone is deemed medium-sized. The chain couples TRBV27 to TRBJ2-5, with 12 bases identical to TRBD2. Losses at the gene ends were 2 bases for V and 2 bases for J; bases not matched to a gene: 3. This CDR3 has 16 amino acids. Germline V gene sequence: CDR1 MNHEY, CDR2 SMNVEV (reference sequence). The DNA for the CDR3 is TGTGCCAGCAGTTTACTGCTAGCGGGGGGGCAAGAGACCCAGTACTTC. It codes for CASSLLLAGGQETQYF.